This paragraph covers one T cell receptor beta chain sequence. Its antigen is unknown. The sample originates from a study of T cell clones after liver transplantation. About the research overall: Tolerance: complete withdrawal held at least one year, liver enzymes staying within twice normal.

Overall study findings and caveats: Post-transplant, graft-donor-reactive CD4 TCRbeta sequences in blood dropped significantly in most of the 8 subjects.

Clones were sequenced by immunoSEQ multiplex PCR, and TCRdb holds only the in-frame ones, with some missing. The sample consists of roughly 70,000 clones, 90% of them appearing once. The CDR3 extends over 19 amino acids. This specimen was CD4+ T cells from blood, taken before liver transplant. The chain carries TRBV21-1 and TRBJ1-4. TRBV21-1 is a pseudogene segment. This clonotype was obtained from a human donor who received a liver transplant. This CDR3 is CASSKGREDGVATNEKLFF. As DNA, the CDR3 is TGTGCCAGCAGCAAAGGGCGGGAAGATGGGGTTGCAACTAATGAAAAACTGTTTTTT.